The 29 T cell receptor beta chains reported below all come from one sample, sequenced in a study of T cell changes during pregnancy in multiple sclerosis. Assay: immunoSEQ multiplex PCR; the TCRdb copy retains only in-frame clones and omits some. The table lists 60,000 to 90,000 clones, about 93% of them singletons. The sample was peripheral blood, taken after pregnancy. All receptors come from a female donor in good health, enrolled as a control in a pregnancy study.

The rearrangement uses TRBV7-3 and TRBJ2-6, with 7 bases matching TRBD1. CDR3 size: 15 residues. Germline V lookup: CDR1 SGHTA, CDR2 FQGTGA. V gave up 2 bases and J gave up 2 bases; unmatched junction bases: 0. DNA for the CDR3: TGTGCCAGCAGCTTACAGGGGGCTGGGGCCAACGTCCTGACTTTC. It specifies CASSLQGAGANVLTF.

The sample holds one count of this clone. V and J are TRBV29-1 and TRBJ1-2; D remains unclear. The CDR3 has 14 amino acids. V was clipped by 4 bases and J by 7 bases, with 19 bases between them. Germline-derived CDR1 and CDR2 are SQVTM and ANQGSEA. The CDR3 is CSVGPRSGGLGYTF. In nucleotides, the CDR3 is TGCAGCGTTGGACCACGGAGCGGCGGGCTTGGCTACACCTTC.

The chain joins TRBV7-6 to TRBJ2-4; 8 bases match TRBD2. This CDR3 contains 13 residues. Germline CDR1 reads SGHVS; CDR2 reads FNYEAQ. J was trimmed by 12 bases and V by 5 bases; bases with no gene match: 9. CDR3 nucleotides: TGTGCCAGCAGCCCCGGGGGGGGAGGGGGTCAGTACTTC. Translated, it gives CASSPGGGGGQYF.

This sequence joins TRBV30 and TRBJ1-1; weak D call: TRBD1 (5 bases). CDR3 length: 13 residues. Germline-derived CDR1 and CDR2 are GTSNPN and SVGIG (reference sequence). V lost 5 bases and J lost 8, with 18 bases in between. The CDR3, as DNA: TGTGCCTGGGGGGGGTTTGAGGAGGGGGAAGCTTTCTTT. Translated: CAWGGFEEGEAFF.

This clone was counted only a few times. This chain joins TRBV6-5 and TRBJ2-3, with a possible D match to TRBD1 (5 bases). V gave up 5 bases and J gave up 12 bases, with 24 bases separating them. CDR3 size: 15 residues. CDR1 and CDR2 from the germline V gene are MNHEY and SVGAGI. CDR3 nucleotides: TGTGCCAGCAGTCCTAACCCTTCCAACAGGTTGCCCCAGTATTTT. This sequence encodes CASSPNPSNRLPQYF.

This chain links TRBV19 with TRBJ1-4, with D uncertain. CDR1 LNHDA and CDR2 SQIVND come from the germline V gene (reference sequence). The V end was cut by 7 bases, the J end by 8 bases, with 14 bases between. The CDR3 is 13 amino acids. The CDR3 spells CASMEPYGEKLFF. CDR3 DNA: TGTGCCAGTATGGAGCCTTACGGGGAAAAACTGTTTTTT.

The chain employs TRBV6-6 and TRBJ1-2, with TRBD1 identical over 11 bases. The CDR3 loop spans 13 amino acids. Trimming removed 6 bases from V and 8 bases from J; junction bases left unmatched: 5. Germline lookup yields CDR1 MNHNY and CDR2 SVGAGI (reference sequence). The CDR3 DNA is TGTGCCAGCAGCCGGGACAGGGGGGGAGGCTACACCTTC. This gives the protein CASSRDRGGGYTF.

J is TRBJ1-1 and V is TRBV6-5; 7 bases are shared with TRBD1. V shed 5 bases and J 6 bases; nucleotides not matched to a gene: 3. Germline V gene sequence: CDR1 MNHEY, CDR2 SVGAGI. The CDR3 length is 12 residues. The CDR3 DNA reads as TGTGCCAGCAGTACGCAGGGGGCTGAAGCTTTCTTT. This encodes CASSTQGAEAFF.

The rearrangement uses TRBV19 and TRBJ2-3; TRBD2 matches 10 bases. CDR3 size: 17 residues. The germline V gene has CDR1 LNHDA and CDR2 SQIVND (reference sequence). The J segment lost 6 bases and the V segment lost 5 bases, leaving 14 bases of the junction unmatched. In nucleotides, the CDR3 is TGTGCCAGTAGTGGCCCCGGAGAAGCGGGGGGGCGGGATACGCAGTATTTT. Its translation is CASSGPGEAGGRDTQYF.

CDR3 loop: CASRWAGTSSALDTQYF. The CDR3 DNA sequence: TGTGCCAGCAGGTGGGCGGGGACCAGCTCTGCGCTGGATACGCAGTATTTT. This sequence joins TRBV27 and TRBJ2-3; D may be TRBD2 (6 bases). V lost 6 bases and J lost 6, with 25 bases in between. The germline V gene encodes CDR1 MNHEY and CDR2 SMNVEV (reference sequence). The CDR3 totals 17 residues.

The V and J genes are TRBV28 and TRBJ2-3; no clear D gene. Germline V gene data show CDR1 as MDHEN and CDR2 as SYDVKM. The CDR3 is made up of 14 amino acids. The V end was cut by 4 bases, the J end by 2 bases, with 10 bases between. CDR3 bases: TGTGCCAGCAGTTACCCCACTGCCACAGATACGCAGTATTTT. Amino acids: CASSYPTATDTQYF.

CDR3 amino acids: CASSRGLAGTDTQYF. CDR3 nucleotides: TGTGCCAGCAGCCGGGGACTAGCGGGCACAGATACGCAGTATTTT. The chain couples TRBV5-6 to TRBJ2-3; 11 bases fit TRBD2. The CDR3 sequence is 15 residues long. Germline CDR1 reads SGHDT; CDR2 reads YYEEEE. The junction had 2 bases not matched to a gene; V was cut back by 4 bases and J by 1 base. Complete variable domain (other parts from reference TRBV5-6 and TRBJ2-3): DAGVTQSPTHLIKTRGQQVTLRCSPKSGHDTVSWYQQALGQGPQFIFQYYEEEERQRGNFPDRFSGHQFPNYSSELNVNALLLGDSALYLCASSRGLAGTDTQYFGPGTRLTVL.

The rearrangement uses TRBV11-2 and TRBJ1-1; D is perhaps TRBD1 (5 bases). Germline CDR1 reads SGHAT; CDR2 reads FQNNGV. This CDR3 region has 14 residues. V lost 5 bases and J lost 4, with 14 bases in between. The CDR3 region has the DNA TGTGCCAGCAGCGTCTCCCAGGGAAGCACTGAAGCTTTCTTT. This encodes CASSVSQGSTEAFF.

The chain couples TRBV5-8 to TRBJ1-4; the D gene is possibly TRBD1 (5 bases). Germline lookup yields CDR1 SGHTS and CDR2 YDEGEE. V gave up 3 bases and J gave up 7 bases, with 13 bases separating them. This CDR3 contains 14 residues. The chain's CDR3 is CASSSGRGSEKLFF. CDR3 bases: TGTGCCAGCAGCTCAGGGCGGGGTAGTGAAAAACTGTTTTTT.

This chain joins TRBV28 and TRBJ1-5; no clear D gene. CDR3 length equals 14 residues. Germline V gene data show CDR1 as MDHEN and CDR2 as SYDVKM. V lost 6 bases and J 0 bases, leaving 9 bases between the germline ends. The CDR3 region has the DNA TGTGCCAGCAGCGGAGGGATTAGCAATCAGCCCCAGCATTTT. Protein: CASSGGISNQPQHF.

The J gene is TRBJ2-5, the V gene TRBV12-5; 11 nucleotides match TRBD2. The germline CDR1 and CDR2 sequences are LGHNT and FRNRAP. The CDR3 covers 17 residues. Losses at the gene ends were 0 bases for V and 3 bases for J; bases not matched to a gene: 6. CDR3 in DNA: TGTGCTAGTGGTTTGGTGGGGGGACTAGCGGATGAAGAGACCCAGTACTTC. This sequence encodes CASGLVGGLADEETQYF. Based on the CDR3 plus reference TRBV12-5 and TRBJ2-5, the full variable domain is DARVTQTPRHKVTEMGQEVTMRCQPILGHNTVFWYRQTMMQGLELLAYFRNRAPLDDSGMPKDRFSAEMPDATLATLKIQPSEPRDSAVYFCASGLVGGLADEETQYFGPGTRLLVL.

This chain links TRBV19 with TRBJ1-5, with D possibly matching TRBD1 (5 bases). CDR3 length equals 14 residues. CDR1 is LNHDA and CDR2 is SQIVND in the germline V gene (reference sequence). Trimming pared 9 bases from V and 6 bases from J, leaving 18 bases between. CDR3 protein: CASLGRGTSQPQHF. DNA for the CDR3: TGTGCCAGCCTCGGTAGGGGAACAAGTCAGCCCCAGCATTTT. Filled out from reference TRBV19 and TRBJ1-5, the complete variable domain reads DGGITQSPKYLFRKEGQNVTLSCEQNLNHDAMYWYRQDPGQGLRLIYYSQIVNDFQKGDIAEGYSVSREKKESFPLTVTSAQKNPTAFYLCASLGRGTSQPQHFGDGTRLSIL.

The chain carries TRBV19 and TRBJ2-7, with D unclear. Germline-derived CDR1 and CDR2 are LNHDA and SQIVND (reference sequence). The CDR3 covers 14 residues. The ends were cut back, 6 bases at V and 2 bases at J, with 14 bases in the middle. The CDR3 coding sequence is TGTGCCAGTAGCCAGGTTTCGTACCCCTACGAGCAGTACTTC. Translated: CASSQVSYPYEQYF.

This clone was counted once. The chain carries TRBV30 and TRBJ1-6; 8 bases map to TRBD1. CDR3 length: 15 amino acids. Germline trimming cut 5 bases from V and 0 bases from J; bases unmatched to any gene: 3. From germline, CDR1 is GTSNPN and CDR2 SVGIG (reference sequence). This chain's CDR3 is CAWQGAGSYNSPLHF. The CDR3, as DNA: TGTGCCTGGCAGGGGGCCGGCTCCTATAATTCACCCCTCCACTTT.

As DNA, the CDR3 is TGCGCCAGCAGCTTGGCCCTAAGGACATTTGCAACTAATGAAAAACTGTTTTTT. Its protein product is CASSLALRTFATNEKLFF. The V and J genes are TRBV5-1 and TRBJ1-4, with D tentatively TRBD1 (5 bases). V was pared by 0 bases and J by 0 bases, with 15 bases between. Looked up from germline, CDR1 is SGHRS and CDR2 is YFSETQ. CDR3 length: 18 residues. Full variable domain (remainder filled in from reference TRBV5-1 and TRBJ1-4): KAGVTQTPRYLIKTRGQQVTLSCSPISGHRSVSWYQQTPGQGLQFLFEYFSETQRNKGNFPGRFSGRQFSNSRSEMNVSTLELGDSALYLCASSLALRTFATNEKLFFGSGTQLSVL.

J is TRBJ2-2 and V is TRBV18; D is unresolved. Trimming shortened V by 1 base and J by 9 bases, and 9 bases separated the two germline ends. The length of the CDR3 is 13 residues. Germline CDR1 KGHSH, CDR2 LQKENI. The CDR3 here is CASSPLGARELFF. The CDR3 DNA sequence: TGTGCCAGCTCACCACTCGGAGCGCGGGAGCTGTTTTTT.

The chain couples TRBV2 to TRBJ2-5, with a tentative D call TRBD2 (6 bases). This CDR3 region has 14 residues. Deletions cut 2 bases from V and 5 bases from J, with 12 bases between. Looked up from germline, CDR1 is SNHLY and CDR2 is FYNNEI. The CDR3: CASSEPPEGETQYF. Written as DNA, the CDR3 is TGTGCCAGCAGTGAACCCCCGGAGGGGGAGACCCAGTACTTC.

This clone occurred once. The rearrangement joins TRBV5-1 to TRBJ2-1; no clear D gene. The CDR3 covers 13 residues. Deletions cut 0 bases from V and 6 bases from J, with 7 bases between. Germline loops: CDR1 SGHRS, CDR2 YFSETQ. CDR3 sequence (DNA): TGCGCCAGCAGCTTGGGGGCTCGCAATGAGCAGTTCTTC. Its translation: CASSLGARNEQFF.

The rearrangement links TRBV5-1 to TRBJ1-4, with TRBD1 identical over 10 bases. V shed 6 bases and J 0 bases; nucleotides not matched to a gene: 5. The CDR3 runs 16 residues. Per the germline V gene, CDR1 is SGHRS and CDR2 is YFSETQ. In DNA, the CDR3 is TGCGCCAGCAACTTCGGACAGGGGGCAACTAATGAAAAACTGTTTTTT. Translation gives CASNFGQGATNEKLFF.

The chain has TRBV9 and TRBJ2-5; 7 bases agree with TRBD2. The CDR3 is 14 residues long. Per the germline V gene, CDR1 is SGDLS and CDR2 is YYNGEE. Losses at the gene ends were 3 bases for V and 5 bases for J; bases not matched to a gene: 7. The CDR3 DNA reads TGTGCCAGCAGCGCCGTTGCGGGGGATGAGACCCAGTACTTC. Translation gives CASSAVAGDETQYF.

The genes are TRBV11-2 and TRBJ2-1; 7 bases map to TRBD2. CDR1 and CDR2 (germline): SGHAT, FQNNGV. J gave up 5 bases and V 5 bases, and 0 bases lay outside the gene matches. This CDR3 spans 12 amino acids. CDR3 loop: CASSREDNEQFF. CDR3 bases: TGTGCCAGCAGCCGGGAGGACAATGAGCAGTTCTTC.

The chain joins TRBV7-8 to TRBJ1-1, with 7 bases aligning to TRBD1. Germline CDR1 reads SGHVS; CDR2 reads FQNEAQ. Unmatched junction bases numbered 2, after V lost 3 bases and J lost 1 base. CDR3 length equals 14 residues. CDR3 nucleotide sequence: TGTGCCAGCAGCTTCGGACAGGCGAACACTGAAGCTTTCTTT. Its protein product is CASSFGQANTEAFF.

J is TRBJ2-7 and V is TRBV7-9; D is uncertain. The V gene's germline CDR1 is SEHNR and CDR2 FQNEAQ (reference sequence). This CDR3 is built from 12 residues. Trimming took off 5 bases at V and 2 bases at J, with 7 bases between the two ends. CDR3 nucleotides: TGTGCCAGCAGCCCCGGTGCCTACGAGCAGTACTTC. Encoded protein: CASSPGAYEQYF. Full variable domain (outside the CDR3, taken from reference TRBV7-9 and TRBJ2-7): DTGVSQNPRHKITKRGQNVTFRCDPISEHNRLYWYRQTLGQGPEFLTYFQNEAQLEKSRLLSDRFSAERPKGSFSTLEIQRTEQGDSAMYLCASSPGAYEQYFGPGTRLTVT.

V usage is TRBV28 and J usage is TRBJ2-1, with 8 nucleotides matching TRBD2. The junction had 8 bases not matched to a gene; V was cut back by 7 bases and J by 6 bases. This CDR3 region has 14 residues. Germline CDR1 MDHEN, CDR2 SYDVKM. CDR3 sequence: CASTPGGRINEQFF. In DNA, the CDR3 is TGTGCCAGCACCCCGGGCGGGAGGATCAATGAGCAGTTCTTC.